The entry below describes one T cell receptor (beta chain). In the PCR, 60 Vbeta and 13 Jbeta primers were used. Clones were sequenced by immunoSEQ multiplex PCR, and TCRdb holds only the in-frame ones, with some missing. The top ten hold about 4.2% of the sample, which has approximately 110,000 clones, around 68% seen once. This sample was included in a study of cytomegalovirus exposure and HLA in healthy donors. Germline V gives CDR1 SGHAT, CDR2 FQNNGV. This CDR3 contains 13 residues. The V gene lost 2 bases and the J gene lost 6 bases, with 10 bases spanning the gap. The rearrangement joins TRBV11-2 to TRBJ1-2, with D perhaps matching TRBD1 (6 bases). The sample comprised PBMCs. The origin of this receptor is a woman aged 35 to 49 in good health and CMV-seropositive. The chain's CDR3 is CASSLSGADGYTF. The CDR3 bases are TGTGCCAGCAGCTTATCAGGGGCGGATGGCTACACCTTC.